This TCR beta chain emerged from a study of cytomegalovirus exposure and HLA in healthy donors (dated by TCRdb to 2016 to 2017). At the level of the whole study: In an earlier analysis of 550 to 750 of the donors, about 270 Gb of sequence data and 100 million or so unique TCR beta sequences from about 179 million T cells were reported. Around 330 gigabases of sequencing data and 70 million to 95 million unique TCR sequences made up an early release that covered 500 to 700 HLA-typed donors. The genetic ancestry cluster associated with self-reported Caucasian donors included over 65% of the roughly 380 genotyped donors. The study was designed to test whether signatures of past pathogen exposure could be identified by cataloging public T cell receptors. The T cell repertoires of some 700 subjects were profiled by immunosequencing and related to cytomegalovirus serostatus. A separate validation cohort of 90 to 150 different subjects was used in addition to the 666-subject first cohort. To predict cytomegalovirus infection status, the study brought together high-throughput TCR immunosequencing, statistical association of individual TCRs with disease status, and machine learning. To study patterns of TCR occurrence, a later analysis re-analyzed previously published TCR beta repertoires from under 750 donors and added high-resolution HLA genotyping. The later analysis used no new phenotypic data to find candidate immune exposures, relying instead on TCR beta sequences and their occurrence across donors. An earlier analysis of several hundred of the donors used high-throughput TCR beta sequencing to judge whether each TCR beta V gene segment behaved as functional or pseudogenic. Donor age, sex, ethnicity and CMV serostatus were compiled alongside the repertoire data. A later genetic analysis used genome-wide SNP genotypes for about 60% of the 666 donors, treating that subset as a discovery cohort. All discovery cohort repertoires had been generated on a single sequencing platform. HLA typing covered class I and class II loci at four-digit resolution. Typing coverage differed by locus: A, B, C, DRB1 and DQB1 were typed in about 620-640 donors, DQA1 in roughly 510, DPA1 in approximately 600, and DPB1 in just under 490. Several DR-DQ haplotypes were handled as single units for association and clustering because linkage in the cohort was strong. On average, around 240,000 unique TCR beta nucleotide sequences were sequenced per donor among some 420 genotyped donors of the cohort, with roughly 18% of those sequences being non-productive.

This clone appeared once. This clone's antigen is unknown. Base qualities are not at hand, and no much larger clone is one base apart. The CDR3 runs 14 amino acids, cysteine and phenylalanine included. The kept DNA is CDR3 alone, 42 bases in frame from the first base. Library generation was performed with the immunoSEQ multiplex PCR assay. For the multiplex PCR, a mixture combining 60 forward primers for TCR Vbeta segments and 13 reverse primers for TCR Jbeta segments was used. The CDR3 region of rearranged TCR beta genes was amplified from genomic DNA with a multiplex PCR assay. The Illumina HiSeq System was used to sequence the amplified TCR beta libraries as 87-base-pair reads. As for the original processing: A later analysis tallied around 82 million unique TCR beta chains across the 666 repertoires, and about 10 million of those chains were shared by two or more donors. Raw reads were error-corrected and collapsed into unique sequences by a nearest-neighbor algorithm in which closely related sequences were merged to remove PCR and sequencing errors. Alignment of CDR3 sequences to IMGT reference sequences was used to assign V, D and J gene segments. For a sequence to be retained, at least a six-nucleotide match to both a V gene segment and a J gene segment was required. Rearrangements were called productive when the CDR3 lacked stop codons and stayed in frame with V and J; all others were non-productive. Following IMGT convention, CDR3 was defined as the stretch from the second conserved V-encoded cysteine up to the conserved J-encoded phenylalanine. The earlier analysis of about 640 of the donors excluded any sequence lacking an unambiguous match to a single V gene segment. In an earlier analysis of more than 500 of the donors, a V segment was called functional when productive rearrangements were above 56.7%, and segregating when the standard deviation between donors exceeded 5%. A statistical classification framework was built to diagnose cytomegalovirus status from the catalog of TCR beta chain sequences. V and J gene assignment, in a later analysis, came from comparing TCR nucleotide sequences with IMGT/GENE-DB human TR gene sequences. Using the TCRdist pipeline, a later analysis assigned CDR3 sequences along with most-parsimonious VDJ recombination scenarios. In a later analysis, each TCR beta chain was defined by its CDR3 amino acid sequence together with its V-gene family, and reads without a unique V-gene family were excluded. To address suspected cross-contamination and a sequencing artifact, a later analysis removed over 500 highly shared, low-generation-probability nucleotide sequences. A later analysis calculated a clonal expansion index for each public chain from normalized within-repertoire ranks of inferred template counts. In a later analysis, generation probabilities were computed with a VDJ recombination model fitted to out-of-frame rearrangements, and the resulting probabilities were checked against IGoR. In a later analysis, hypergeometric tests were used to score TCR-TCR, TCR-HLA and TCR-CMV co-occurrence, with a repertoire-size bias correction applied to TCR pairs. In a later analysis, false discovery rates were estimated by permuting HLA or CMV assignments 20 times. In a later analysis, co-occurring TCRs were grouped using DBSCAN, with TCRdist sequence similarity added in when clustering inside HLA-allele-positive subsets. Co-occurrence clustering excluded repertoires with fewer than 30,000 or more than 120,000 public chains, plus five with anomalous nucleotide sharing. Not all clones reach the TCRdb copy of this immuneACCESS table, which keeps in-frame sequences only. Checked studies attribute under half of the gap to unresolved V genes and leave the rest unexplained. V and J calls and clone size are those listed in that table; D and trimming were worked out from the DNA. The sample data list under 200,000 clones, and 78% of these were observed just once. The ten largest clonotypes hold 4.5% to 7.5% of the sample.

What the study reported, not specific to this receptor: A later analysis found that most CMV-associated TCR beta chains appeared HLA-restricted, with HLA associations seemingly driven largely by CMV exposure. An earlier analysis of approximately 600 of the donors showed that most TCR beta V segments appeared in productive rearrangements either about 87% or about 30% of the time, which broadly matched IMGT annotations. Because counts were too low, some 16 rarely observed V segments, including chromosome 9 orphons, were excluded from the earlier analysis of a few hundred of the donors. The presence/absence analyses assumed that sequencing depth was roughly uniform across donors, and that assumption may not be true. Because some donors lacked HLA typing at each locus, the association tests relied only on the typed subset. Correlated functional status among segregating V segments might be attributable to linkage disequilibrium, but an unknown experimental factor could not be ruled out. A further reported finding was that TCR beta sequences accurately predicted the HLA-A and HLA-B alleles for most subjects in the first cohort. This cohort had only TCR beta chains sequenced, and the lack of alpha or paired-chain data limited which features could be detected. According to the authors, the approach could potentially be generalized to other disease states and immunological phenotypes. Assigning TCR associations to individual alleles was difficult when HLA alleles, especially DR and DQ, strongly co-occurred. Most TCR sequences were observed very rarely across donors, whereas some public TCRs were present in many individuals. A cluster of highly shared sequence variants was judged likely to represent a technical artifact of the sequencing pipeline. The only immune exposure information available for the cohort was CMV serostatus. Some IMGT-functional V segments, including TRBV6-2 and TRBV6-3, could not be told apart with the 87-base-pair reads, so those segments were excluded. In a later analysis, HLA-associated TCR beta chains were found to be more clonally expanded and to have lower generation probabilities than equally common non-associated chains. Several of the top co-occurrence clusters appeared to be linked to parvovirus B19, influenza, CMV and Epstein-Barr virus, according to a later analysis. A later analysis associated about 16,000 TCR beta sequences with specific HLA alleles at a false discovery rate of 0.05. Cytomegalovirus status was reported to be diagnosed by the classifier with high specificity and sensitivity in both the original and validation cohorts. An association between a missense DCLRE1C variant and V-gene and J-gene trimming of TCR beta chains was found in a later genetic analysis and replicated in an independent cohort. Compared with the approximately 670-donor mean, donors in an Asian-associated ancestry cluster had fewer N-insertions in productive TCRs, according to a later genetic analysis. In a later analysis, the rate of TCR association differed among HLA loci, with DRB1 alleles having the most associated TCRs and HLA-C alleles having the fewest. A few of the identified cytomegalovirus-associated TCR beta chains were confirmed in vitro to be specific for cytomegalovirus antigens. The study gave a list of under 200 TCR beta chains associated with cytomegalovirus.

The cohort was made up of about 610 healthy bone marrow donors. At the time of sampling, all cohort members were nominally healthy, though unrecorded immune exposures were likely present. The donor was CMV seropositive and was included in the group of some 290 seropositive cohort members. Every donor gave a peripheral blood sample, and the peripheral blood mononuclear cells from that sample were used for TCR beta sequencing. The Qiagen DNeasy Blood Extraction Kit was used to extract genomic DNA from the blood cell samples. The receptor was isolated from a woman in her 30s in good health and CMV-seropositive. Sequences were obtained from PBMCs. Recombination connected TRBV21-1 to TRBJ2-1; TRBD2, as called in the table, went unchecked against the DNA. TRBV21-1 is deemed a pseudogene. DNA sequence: TGTGCCATTTTACCGGGACTAGGGTACAATGAGCAGTTCTTC. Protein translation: CAILPGLGYNEQFF.